This TCR beta chain appears in the sequencing data of a study of T cell responses to AZD1222 COVID-19 vaccine (dated by TCRdb to the early 2020s). Broadly, across the study: AZD1222 recipients given second doses at about 4 weeks or at about 12 weeks were pooled, since spike-specific TCR depth and breadth were not found to differ between the two schedules. A total of approximately 230 trial participants underwent TCR sequencing, of whom some 210 received two doses of AZD1222 and some 26 received two doses of the MenACWY control vaccine. Enrollment into the trials was organized by age into subgroups of 18-55, 56-69 and 70-plus years, and those subgroups contained roughly 160, 29 and 62 TCR-sequenced participants, respectively.

Reading the germline V gene (reference sequence) gives CDR1 LGHDT and CDR2 YNNKEL. Reading from cysteine to phenylalanine, the CDR3 counts 14 amino acids. Here the CDR3 DNA is all that survives: 42 bases in frame from base 1. V is clipped by 4 bases and J by 2 bases, and the sequence between their germline boundaries is 9 bases long. Paper-wide results and their limitations: Epitopes outside the regions mutated in the B.1.351 and B.1.1.7 variants were reportedly recognized by nearly half of the unique spike-specific TCRs. The whole spike protein was spanned by vaccine-associated CD4 TCRs, and dominant responses were seen in regions 160-218 and 743-854. Participants were mostly white British and included more females than males, and it was suggested by the authors that clonal diversity may have been underestimated. After two AZD1222 doses, both the breadth and the depth of spike-specific TCRs were significantly higher than at day 0 and than in MenACWY recipients. Conclusions about previously exposed vaccinees are limited, since just 6 or 7 AZD1222 recipients were seropositive for SARS-CoV-2 at baseline. The 56-69-year group was small, and its depth increase did not reach significance, likely because of low power. Because no day 14 peak-response samples were available, repertoires were characterized only after the peak T cell response.

The CDR3 regions of human TCRbeta chains were analyzed by immunosequencing. In the source study's methods: Repertoire TCRs were matched against a reference library of SARS-CoV-2-specific TCRs generated with the MIRA antigen-specificity platform. Breadth was defined as the fraction of unique TCRs that were SARS-CoV-2-associated. Depth was defined as the fraction of total T cells that were SARS-CoV-2-associated. Using the MIRA data, each spike-specific TCR was assigned both to the spike region to which the TCR was reactive and to a CD4 or CD8 class. Log10-transformed breadth and depth values were compared by one-way ANOVA with Sidak's multiple comparisons tests. In its TCRdb copy, this immuneACCESS table keeps in-frame sequences only and misses some clones. Where compared with another copy, unresolved V genes explain less than half of these, and the others have no known cause. V, J and clone size are taken as reported in that table, and D and trimming were inferred from the DNA itself. Counted in this sample were 80,000 to 100,000 clones; about 88% of them appeared once. Clones ranked in the top ten supply about 14% of the sample.

This specimen's time point label, interpreted: baseline before first vaccination. Vaccinee samples were obtained from the UK trials COV001 and COV002, which included a single-blind randomized controlled phase 2/3 trial of AZD1222 (ChAdOx1 nCoV-19) in healthy adults. For TCRbeta chain sequencing, PBMC samples from trial participants were taken at day 0 and at day 28 after the second dose. With regard to this clone: No cognate antigen has been identified for it. The record has no base qualities; no much larger clone is one base away.

The receptor's source is an adult in good health. This chain joins TRBV3-1 (or the pseudogene TRBV3-2) to TRBJ1-5; the D gene cannot be named for sure. The source material was peripheral blood, sampled on day 0 of AZD1222 vaccination. Here the CDR3 is given as CASSRAKGNQPQHF. The nucleotides read TGTGCCAGCAGCCGGGCCAAGGGCAATCAGCCCCAGCATTTT.